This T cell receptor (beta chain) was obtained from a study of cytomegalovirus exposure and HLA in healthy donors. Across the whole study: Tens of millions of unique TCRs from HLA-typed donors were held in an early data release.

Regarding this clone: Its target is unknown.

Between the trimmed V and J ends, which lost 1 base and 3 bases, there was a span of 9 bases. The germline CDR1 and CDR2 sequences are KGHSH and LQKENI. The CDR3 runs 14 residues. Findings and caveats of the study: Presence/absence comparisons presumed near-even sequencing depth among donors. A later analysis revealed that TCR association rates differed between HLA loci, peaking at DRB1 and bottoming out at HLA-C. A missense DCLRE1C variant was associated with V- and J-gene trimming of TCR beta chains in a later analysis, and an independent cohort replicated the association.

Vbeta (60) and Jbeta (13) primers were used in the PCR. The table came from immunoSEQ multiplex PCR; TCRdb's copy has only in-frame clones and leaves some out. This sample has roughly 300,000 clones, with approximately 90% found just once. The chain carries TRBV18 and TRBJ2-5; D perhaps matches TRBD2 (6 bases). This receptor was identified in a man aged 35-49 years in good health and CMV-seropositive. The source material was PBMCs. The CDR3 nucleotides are TGTGCCAGCTCACCACAGGGAGGCGAAGAGACCCAGTACTTC. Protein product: CASSPQGGEETQYF.